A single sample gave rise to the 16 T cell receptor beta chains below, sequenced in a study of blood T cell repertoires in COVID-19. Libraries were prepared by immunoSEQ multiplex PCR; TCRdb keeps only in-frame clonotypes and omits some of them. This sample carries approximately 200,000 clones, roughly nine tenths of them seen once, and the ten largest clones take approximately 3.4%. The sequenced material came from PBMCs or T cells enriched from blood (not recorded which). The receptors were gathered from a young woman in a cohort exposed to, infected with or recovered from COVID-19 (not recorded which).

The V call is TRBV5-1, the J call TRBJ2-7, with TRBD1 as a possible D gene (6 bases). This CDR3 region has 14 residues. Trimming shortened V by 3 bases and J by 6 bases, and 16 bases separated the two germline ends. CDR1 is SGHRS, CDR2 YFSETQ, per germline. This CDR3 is CASSYTQGGTEQYF. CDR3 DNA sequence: TGCGCCAGCAGCTATACCCAAGGGGGAACCGAGCAGTACTTC.

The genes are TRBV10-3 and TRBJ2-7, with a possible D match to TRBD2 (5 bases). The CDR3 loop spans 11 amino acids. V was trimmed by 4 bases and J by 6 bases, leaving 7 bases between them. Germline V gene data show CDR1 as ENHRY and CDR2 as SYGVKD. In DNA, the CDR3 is TGTGCCATCAGTGGAGGGAGCGAGCAGTACTTC. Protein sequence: CAISGGSEQYF.

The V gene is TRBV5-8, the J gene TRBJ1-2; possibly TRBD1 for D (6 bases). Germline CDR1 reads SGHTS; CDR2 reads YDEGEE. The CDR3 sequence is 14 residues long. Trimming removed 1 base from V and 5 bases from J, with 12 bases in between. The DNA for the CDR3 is TGTGCCAGCAGCTTGTCGAACAGGGTTTATGGCTACACCTTC. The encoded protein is CASSLSNRVYGYTF.

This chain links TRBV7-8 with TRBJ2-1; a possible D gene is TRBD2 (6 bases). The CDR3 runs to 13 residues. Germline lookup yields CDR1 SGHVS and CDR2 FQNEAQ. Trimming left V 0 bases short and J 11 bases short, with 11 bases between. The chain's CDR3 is CASSLARREKQFF. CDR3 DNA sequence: TGTGCCAGCAGCTTAGCGCGGAGGGAGAAGCAGTTCTTC.

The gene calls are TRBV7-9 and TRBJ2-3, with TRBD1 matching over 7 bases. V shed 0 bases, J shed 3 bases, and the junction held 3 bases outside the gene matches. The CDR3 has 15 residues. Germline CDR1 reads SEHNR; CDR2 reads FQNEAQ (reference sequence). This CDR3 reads CASSLATGETDTQYF. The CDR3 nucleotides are TGTGCCAGCAGCTTAGCAACAGGGGAAACAGATACGCAGTATTTT. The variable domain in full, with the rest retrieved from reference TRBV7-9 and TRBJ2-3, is DTGVSQNPRHKITKRGQNVTFRCDPISEHNRLYWYRQTLGQGPEFLTYFQNEAQLEKSRLLSDRFSAERPKGSFSTLEIQRTEQGDSAMYLCASSLATGETDTQYFGPGTRLTVL.

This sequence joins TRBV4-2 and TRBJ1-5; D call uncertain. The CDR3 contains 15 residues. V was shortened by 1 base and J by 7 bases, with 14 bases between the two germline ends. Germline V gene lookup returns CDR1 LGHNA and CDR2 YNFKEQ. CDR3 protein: CASSQALEPGQPQHF. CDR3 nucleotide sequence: TGTGCCAGCAGCCAAGCCTTAGAACCAGGCCAGCCCCAGCATTTT.

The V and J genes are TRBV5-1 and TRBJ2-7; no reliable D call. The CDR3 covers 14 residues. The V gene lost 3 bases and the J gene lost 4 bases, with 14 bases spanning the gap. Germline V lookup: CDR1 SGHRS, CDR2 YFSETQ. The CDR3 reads CASSYAEITYEQYF. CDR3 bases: TGCGCCAGCAGCTACGCGGAGATAACTTACGAGCAGTACTTC.

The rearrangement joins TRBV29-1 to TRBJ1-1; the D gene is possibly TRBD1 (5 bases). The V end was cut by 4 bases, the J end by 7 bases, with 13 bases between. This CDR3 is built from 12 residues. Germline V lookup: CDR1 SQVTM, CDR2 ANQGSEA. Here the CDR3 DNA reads TGCAGCGTTGCTTTGGGGGGGGTTGAAGCTTTCTTT. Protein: CSVALGGVEAFF.

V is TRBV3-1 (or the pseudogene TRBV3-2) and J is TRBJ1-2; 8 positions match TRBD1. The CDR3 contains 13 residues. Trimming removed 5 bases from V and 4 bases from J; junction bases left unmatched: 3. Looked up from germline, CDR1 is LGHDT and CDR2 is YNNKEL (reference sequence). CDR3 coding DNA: TGTGCCAGCAGCTACGGACAGGGCTATGGCTACACCTTC. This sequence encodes CASSYGQGYGYTF.

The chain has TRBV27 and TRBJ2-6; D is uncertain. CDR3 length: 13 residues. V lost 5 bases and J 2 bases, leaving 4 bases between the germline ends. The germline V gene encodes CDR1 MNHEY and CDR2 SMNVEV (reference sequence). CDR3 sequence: CASSITGANVLTF. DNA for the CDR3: TGTGCCAGCAGTATCACTGGGGCCAACGTCCTGACTTTC.

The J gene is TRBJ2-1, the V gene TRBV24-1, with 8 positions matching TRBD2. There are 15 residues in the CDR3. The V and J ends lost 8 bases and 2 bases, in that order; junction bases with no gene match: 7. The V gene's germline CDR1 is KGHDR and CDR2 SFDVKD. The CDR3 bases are TGTGCCACCAATACACTAGCGGAGGCCTACAATGAGCAGTTCTTC. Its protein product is CATNTLAEAYNEQFF.

The CDR3 DNA is TGTGCCAGCATGACAGGGGACCTCTATGGCTACACCTTC. Residues: CASMTGDLYGYTF. The chain is built from TRBV28 and TRBJ1-2, with 8 bases aligning to TRBD1. V shed 7 bases and J 4 bases; nucleotides not matched to a gene: 5. The germline gives CDR1 MDHEN, CDR2 SYDVKM. The CDR3 sequence is 13 residues long.

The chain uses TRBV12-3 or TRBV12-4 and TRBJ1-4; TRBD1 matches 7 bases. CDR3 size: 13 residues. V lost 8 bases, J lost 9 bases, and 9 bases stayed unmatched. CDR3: CASLDRDAKKLFF. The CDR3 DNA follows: TGTGCCAGCCTCGACAGGGACGCGAAAAAACTGTTTTTT.

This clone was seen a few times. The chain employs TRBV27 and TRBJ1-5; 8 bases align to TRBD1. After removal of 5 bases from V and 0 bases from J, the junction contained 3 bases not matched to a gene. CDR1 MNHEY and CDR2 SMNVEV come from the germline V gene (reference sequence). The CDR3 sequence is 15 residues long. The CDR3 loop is CASSVTGDSNQPQHF. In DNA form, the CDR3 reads TGTGCCAGCAGTGTGACAGGGGATAGCAATCAGCCCCAGCATTTT.

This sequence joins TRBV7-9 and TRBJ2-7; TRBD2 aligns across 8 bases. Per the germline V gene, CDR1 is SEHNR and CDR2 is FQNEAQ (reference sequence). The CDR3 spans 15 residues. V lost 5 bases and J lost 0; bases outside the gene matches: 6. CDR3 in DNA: TGTGCCAGCAGCCCTATAAGCGGGAGCTCCTACGAGCAGTACTTC. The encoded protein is CASSPISGSSYEQYF.

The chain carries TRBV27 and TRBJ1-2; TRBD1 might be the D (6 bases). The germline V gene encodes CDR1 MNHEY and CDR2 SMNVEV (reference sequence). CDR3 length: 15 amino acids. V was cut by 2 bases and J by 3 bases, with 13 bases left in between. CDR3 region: CASSLLSGQDYGYTF. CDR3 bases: TGTGCCAGCAGTTTACTATCGGGACAAGACTATGGCTACACCTTC.